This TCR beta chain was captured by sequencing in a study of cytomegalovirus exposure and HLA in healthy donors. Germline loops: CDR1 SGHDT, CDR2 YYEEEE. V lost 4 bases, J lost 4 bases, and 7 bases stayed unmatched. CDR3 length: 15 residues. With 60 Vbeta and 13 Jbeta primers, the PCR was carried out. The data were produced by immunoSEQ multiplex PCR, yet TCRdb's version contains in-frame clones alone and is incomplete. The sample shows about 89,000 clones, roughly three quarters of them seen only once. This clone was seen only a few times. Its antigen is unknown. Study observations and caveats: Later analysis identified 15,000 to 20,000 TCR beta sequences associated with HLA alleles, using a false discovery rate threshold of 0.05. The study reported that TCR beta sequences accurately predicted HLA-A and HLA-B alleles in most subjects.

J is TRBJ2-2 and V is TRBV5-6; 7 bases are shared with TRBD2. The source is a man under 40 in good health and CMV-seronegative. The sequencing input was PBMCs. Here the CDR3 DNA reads TGTGCCAGCAGCGGGGGGGTTCTTTCCACCGGGGAGCTGTTTTTT. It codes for CASSGGVLSTGELFF.